This T cell receptor beta chain comes out of a study of blood T cell repertoires in COVID-19 (TCRdb year 2020). Background on the whole study: The collaborator samples originated in the United States, Italy and Spain and spanned the acute and convalescent phases of COVID-19. The material from the prospective study consisted of cDNA or gDNA derived from T cells, B-cell-depleted T cells, or PBMCs. The dataset comprised deeply sampled blood TCRbeta repertoires from subjects exposed to, actively infected with, or recovered from COVID-19. The repertoires were released in a freely available public database meant as a resource for research on the immune response to SARS-CoV-2. The samples were drawn from the first 160 participants of the ongoing ImmuneRACE study and from 1,254 subjects provided by 6 global collaborators. Sample metadata almost always included a de-identified subject ID, COVID-19 status, age in years and sex. Where HLA class I and class II types were available, the types were taken from metadata supplied by the sample provider, not from assay-based typing.

TCRbeta CDR3 regions were amplified from genomic DNA using the immunoSEQ Assay, a bias-controlled multiplex PCR. In the original analysis: Nucleated cell counts per sample were estimated from amplification of reference gene primers within the assay. Sequence reads were collapsed and filtered to measure the absolute abundance of every unique TCRbeta CDR3 rearrangement. For each sample, productive Simpson clonality was calculated as the square root of Simpson's diversity index over productive rearrangements. Sourced from immuneACCESS, this table was stored by TCRdb with only in-frame sequences that have V and J called. A share of the clones is absent; for the studies checked, an unresolved V gene accounts for under half, and the remainder has no known explanation. V, J and clone size derive from that table, while D and trimming were established from the DNA sequence. The sample table shows 190,000 or so clones, and 85% to 90% are seen once. The top ten constitute 2.5% to 3.5% of the sample.

V drops 3 bases and J drops 1 base, leaving 12 bases in between. CDR1 and CDR2 are drawn from the germline V gene (reference sequence): GTSNPN, SVGIG. The CDR3 measures 14 amino acids from cysteine to phenylalanine. Left in the record is the CDR3 DNA by itself, 42 bases read in frame from the first base. Whole blood was collected in K2EDTA tubes by collaborating institutions according to the institutions' own protocols. For TCRbeta analysis, collaborators shipped samples in one of three forms: frozen whole blood, isolated PBMCs, or DNA extracted from either of those sample types. On the study overall, not on this receptor specifically: The amount of clinical and demographic metadata varied by source and participant and was provided uncurated.

Turning to this clone: What this receptor recognizes is not known. One base away there is no much larger clone; base qualities are not given.

The sample taken for sequencing was peripheral blood. The chain employs TRBV30 and TRBJ1-1; no D gene can be assigned with confidence. This TCR was sampled from a man aged 35 to 55 with active or convalescent COVID-19. The CDR3 reads CAWSVRRGNTEAFF. The base sequence is TGTGCCTGGAGCGTCCGGCGGGGGAACACTGAAGCTTTCTTT. Where the CDR3 stops, the reference TRBV30 and TRBJ1-1 genes take over; the full variable domain is SQTIHQWPATLVQPVGSPLSLECTVEGTSNPNLYWYRQAAGRGLQLLFYSVGIGQISSEVPQNLSASRPQDRQFILSSKKLLLSDSGFYLCAWSVRRGNTEAFFGQGTRLTVV.